Given below is one TCR beta chain in context. Its specificity is unknown. This sample was taken from a study of T cells in Graves' hyperthyroidism and ophthalmopathy. Trimming took 7 bases from V and 3 from J, leaving 18 bases between them. Germline V lookup: CDR1 LNHDA, CDR2 SQIVND (reference sequence). The CDR3 spans 16 residues. Amplified regions were TCR beta CDR3 sequences from RNA transcripts. The HTBI set primed first-round TCR CDR3 RT-PCR. TCRdb called the multiplex PCR reads again in MiXCR, with one record for every CDR3 protein. The sample comprises about 400,000 distinct CDR3 sequences, over 13% of which are singletons, and over 25% rests with the top ten. The study's findings and limits: The authors' 13 V-J model separated ophthalmopathy from stable hyperthyroidism.

The source of this sequence is a man in his forties or fifties with Graves' ophthalmopathy. This chain joins TRBV19 and TRBJ1-4; a possible D gene is TRBD1 (5 bases). Sequencing was done on a sample of blood. In DNA form, the CDR3 reads TGTGCCAGTAAACAGGAGGTTTCGAGAGCTAATGAAAAACTGTTTTTT. This encodes CASKQEVSRANEKLFF.